This T cell receptor beta chain was captured by sequencing in a study of T cell repertoires in cytomegalovirus infection. Study background: Public TCR beta signatures provided an indication of both CMV infection and a matching HLA type.

This clonotype occurred many times. The V gene's germline CDR1 is SGHTA and CDR2 FQGNSA. Germline trimming cut 5 bases from V and 0 bases from J; bases unmatched to any gene: 12. The CDR3 runs to 18 residues. Using its own MiXCR run on the reads, TCRdb lists one record per CDR3 protein. The repertoire consists of some 450,000 distinct CDR3 sequences, with roughly 30% occurring once and the leading ten covering roughly an eighth. This chain joins TRBV7-2 and TRBJ2-3; 9 positions match TRBD2. The sequence was obtained from a human donor in good health (CMV status not recorded). Some clones in this sample may be carry-over from other donors' samples. Sequencing was carried out using PBMCs. The CDR3, as DNA: TGTGCCAGCAGCCTCCGTAGCGGGGGAGATCCTAGCACAGATACGCAGTATTTT. Residues: CASSLRSGGDPSTDTQYF.